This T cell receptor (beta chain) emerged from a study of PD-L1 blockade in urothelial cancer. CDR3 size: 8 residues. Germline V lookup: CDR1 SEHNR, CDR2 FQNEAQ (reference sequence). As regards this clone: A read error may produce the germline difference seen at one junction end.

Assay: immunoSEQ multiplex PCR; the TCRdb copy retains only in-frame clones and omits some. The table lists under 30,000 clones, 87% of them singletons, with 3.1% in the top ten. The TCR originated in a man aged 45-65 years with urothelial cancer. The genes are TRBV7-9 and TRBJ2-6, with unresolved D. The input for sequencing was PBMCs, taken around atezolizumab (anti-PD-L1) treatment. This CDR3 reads CASSSGPF. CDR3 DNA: TGTGCCAGCAGCTCTGGCCCTTTC.